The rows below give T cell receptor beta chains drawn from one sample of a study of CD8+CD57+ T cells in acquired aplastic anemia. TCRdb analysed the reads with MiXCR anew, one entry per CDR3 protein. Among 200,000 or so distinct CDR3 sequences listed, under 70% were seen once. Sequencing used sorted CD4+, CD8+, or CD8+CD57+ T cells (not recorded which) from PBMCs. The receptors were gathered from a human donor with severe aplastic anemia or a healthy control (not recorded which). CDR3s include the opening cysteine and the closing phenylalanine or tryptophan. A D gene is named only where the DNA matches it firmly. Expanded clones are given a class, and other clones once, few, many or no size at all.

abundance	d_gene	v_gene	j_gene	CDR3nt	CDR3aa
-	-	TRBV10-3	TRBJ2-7	TGTGCCATCAGTGACACAGACCGGGGAGAGCAGTACTTC	CAISDTDRGEQYF
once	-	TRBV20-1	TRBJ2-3	TGCAGTGCTATAACGGGACGAGGCACAGATACGCAGTATTTT	CSAITGRGTDTQYF
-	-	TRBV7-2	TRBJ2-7	TGTGCCAGCAGCTTATCAGGGGCGTACCAGAGAGTCGAGCAGTACTTC	CASSLSGAYQRVEQYF
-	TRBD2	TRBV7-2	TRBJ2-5	TGTGCCAGCAGCTCCGAGGGACTAGCGGGAGAGACCCAGTACTTC	CASSSEGLAGETQYF
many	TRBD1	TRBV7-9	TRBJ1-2	TGTGCCAGCAGCTTAGTCACAGGGGATAACTATGGCTACACCTTC	CASSLVTGDNYGYTF
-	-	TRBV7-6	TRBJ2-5	TGTGCCAGCAGAGCGGACAGTACGCGGACCCAGTACTTC	CASRADSTRTQYF
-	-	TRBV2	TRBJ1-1	TGTGCCAGCAGACGGACGGGACTAGAAGCTTTCTTT	CASRRTGLEAFF
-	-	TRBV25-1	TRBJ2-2	TGTGCCAGCAGTGAGGCCTTAGTAGCGGTCCGGAACACCGGGGAGCTGTTTTTT	CASSEALVAVRNTGELFF
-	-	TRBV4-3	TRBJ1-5	TGCGCCAGCAGCCCAGTGGAGTCCACGCAAGAGACCCAGCATTTT	CASSPVESTQETQHF
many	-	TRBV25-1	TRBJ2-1	TGTGCCAGCAGTGAGCTGGGGCAGTTGGATGAGCAGTTCTTC	CASSELGQLDEQFF
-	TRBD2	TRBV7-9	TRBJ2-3	TGTGCCAGCAGCCCTATAGCGGGGGGGGAGACAGATACGCAGTATTTC	CASSPIAGGETDTQYF
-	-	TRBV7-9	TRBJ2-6	TGTGCCAGCAGCTTATCCCCGGGCGGGGCCAACGTCCTGACTTTC	CASSLSPGGANVLTF
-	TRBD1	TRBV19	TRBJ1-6	TGTGCCAGTAGTCTCGACAGGGGCAGTTCACCCCTCCACTTT	CASSLDRGSSPLHF
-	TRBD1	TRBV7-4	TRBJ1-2	TGTGCCAGCAGCCCAACCGGGACAGGAGAGTATGGCTACACCTTC	CASSPTGTGEYGYTF
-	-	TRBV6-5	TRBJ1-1	TGTGCCAGCAGTAGGGGCGGGGCTGAAGCTTTCTTT	CASSRGGAEAFF
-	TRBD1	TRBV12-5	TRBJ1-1	TGTGCTAGTGGTGCGGACAGGGTAGAAGCTTTCTTT	CASGADRVEAFF
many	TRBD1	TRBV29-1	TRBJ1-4	TGCAGCGTGACGGGACAGAAAAATGAAAAACTGTTTTTT	CSVTGQKNEKLFF
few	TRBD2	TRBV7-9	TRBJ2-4	TGTGCCAGCAGCTTAGAGGCTAGCGGGGGGTTAGCCAAAAACATTCAGTGCTTC	CASSLEASGGLAKNIQCF
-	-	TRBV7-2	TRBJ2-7	TGTGCCAGCAGCTTAGTGTCGGTCACCCACGAGCAGTACTTC	CASSLVSVTHEQYF
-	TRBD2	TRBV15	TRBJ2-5	TGTGCCACCAGCAGAGAAGCGGGAGGGATAGAGACCCAGTACTTC	CATSREAGGIETQYF
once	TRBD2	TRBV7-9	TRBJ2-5	TGTGCCAGCAGCCCTACTAGCGGGGGGACCCAGTACTTC	CASSPTSGGTQYF
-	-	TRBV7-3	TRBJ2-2	TGTGCCAGCAGCTCCCCACCGTTCGGGGAGCTGTTTTTT	CASSSPPFGELFF
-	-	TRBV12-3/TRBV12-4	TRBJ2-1	TGTGCCAGCAGCAGAGACTCTCACAATGAGCAGTTCTTC	CASSRDSHNEQFF
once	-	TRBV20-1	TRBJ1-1	TGCAGTGCTCAGGGGAGGGACATAAGGAACACTGAAGCTTTCTTT	CSAQGRDIRNTEAFF
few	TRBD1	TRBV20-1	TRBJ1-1	TGCAGTGCTCCGCTGACAGGGAGAGGGGACACTGAAGCTTTCTTT	CSAPLTGRGDTEAFF
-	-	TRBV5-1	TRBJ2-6	TGCGCCAGCAGCTTCGAGAGCAACGTCCTGACTTTC	CASSFESNVLTF
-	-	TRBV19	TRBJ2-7	TGTGCCAGTAGTTCCACTCTGGCCGCTGAGAACGAGCAGTACTTC	CASSSTLAAENEQYF
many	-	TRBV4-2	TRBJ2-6	TGTGCCAGCAGCCAAGCGAGCTCTGGGGCCAACGTCCTGACTTTC	CASSQASSGANVLTF
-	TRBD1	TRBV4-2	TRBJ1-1	TGTGCCAGCAGCCAGGCAGGGGGGGACAACACTGAAGCTTTCTTT	CASSQAGGDNTEAFF
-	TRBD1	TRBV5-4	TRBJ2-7	TGTGCCAGCAGCATGCCAGGGACAGGTAGCCCGGAGCAGTACTTC	CASSMPGTGSPEQYF
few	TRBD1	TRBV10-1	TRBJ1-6	TGCGCCAGCAACCTGGGACAGGGGGGTTCACCCCTCCACTTT	CASNLGQGGSPLHF
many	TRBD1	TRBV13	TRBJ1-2	TGTGCCAGCACCGAGCGGGACAGGCTTCACTTAGCCTATGGCTACACCTTC	CASTERDRLHLAYGYTF
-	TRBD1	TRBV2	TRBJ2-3	TGTGCCAGCAGTCCCGGGACAGTTAGCACAGATACGCAGTATTTT	CASSPGTVSTDTQYF
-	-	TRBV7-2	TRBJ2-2	TGTGCCAGCAGCCGCTGGGGCAAAGGCACCGGGGAGCTGTTTTTT	CASSRWGKGTGELFF